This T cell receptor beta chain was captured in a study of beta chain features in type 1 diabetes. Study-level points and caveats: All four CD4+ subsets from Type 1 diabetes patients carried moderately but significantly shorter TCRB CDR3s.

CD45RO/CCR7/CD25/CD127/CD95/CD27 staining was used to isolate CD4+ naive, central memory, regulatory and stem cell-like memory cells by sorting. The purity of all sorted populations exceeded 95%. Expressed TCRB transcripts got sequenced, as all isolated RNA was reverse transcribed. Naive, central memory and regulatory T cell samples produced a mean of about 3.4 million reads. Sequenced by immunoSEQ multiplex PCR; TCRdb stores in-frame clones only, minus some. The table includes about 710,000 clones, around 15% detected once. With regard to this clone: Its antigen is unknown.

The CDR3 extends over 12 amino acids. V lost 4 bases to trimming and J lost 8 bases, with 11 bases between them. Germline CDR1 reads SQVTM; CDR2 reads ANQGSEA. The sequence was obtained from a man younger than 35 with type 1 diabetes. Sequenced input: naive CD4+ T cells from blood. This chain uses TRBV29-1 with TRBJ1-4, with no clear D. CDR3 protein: CSVGSSAEKLFF. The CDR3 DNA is TGCAGCGTTGGGTCCAGTGCGGAAAAACTGTTTTTT.